This record covers a single TCR beta chain. The antigen is undetermined. Autoimmune disease history or systemic immunosuppression was exclusionary. This sample is drawn from a study of OX40 agonist ivuxolimab in advanced cancers. Turning to the study itself: The study treated patients with ivuxolimab, an agonistic anti-OX40 (CD134) antibody.

Measured with immunoSEQ multiplex PCR; TCRdb has only the in-frame clones, and not every one. The sample records about 93,000 clones, roughly nine tenths being singletons. Germline V gives CDR1 MNHNS, CDR2 SASEGT. Trimming removed 6 bases from V and 4 bases from J, with 16 bases in between. The CDR3 length is 14 residues. Overall study results and limits: Clonal expansion among partial responders at 0.1-3.0 mg/kg ranked near the lowest. It was not determined which antigens were specifically recognized by the peripheral T cells that had undergone clonal expansion.

The chain uses TRBV6-1 and TRBJ2-7; D may be TRBD1 or TRBD2 (5 bases each). This sequence originates from an adult with an advanced solid tumor such as melanoma, head and neck, liver or kidney cancer. The starting material was CD4+ or CD8+ T cells sorted from blood, obtained in a trial of the OX40 agonist ivuxolimab. As DNA, the CDR3 is TGTGCCAGCAGGGAAAGGGACGGGATATACGAGCAGTACTTC. It yields the protein CASRERDGIYEQYF.